Below are 5 T cell receptor beta chains sequenced from a single sample in a study of radiotherapy plus CTLA-4 blockade in lung cancer. The assay was immunoSEQ multiplex PCR, and TCRdb's table has in-frame clones only and misses some. The sample has around 45,000 clones; 70% to 90% are singletons. Sequencing used peripheral blood, obtained from a patient treated with radiotherapy plus ipilimumab. The source of these receptors is a human donor with non-small cell lung cancer whose response to radiotherapy plus ipilimumab could not be evaluated.

This rearrangement joins TRBV12-5 to TRBJ1-2, with 8 bases fitting TRBD1. From germline, CDR1 is LGHNT and CDR2 FRNRAP. V lost 4 bases and J lost 3; bases outside the gene matches: 1. CDR3 size: 13 residues. The chain's CDR3 is CASGSDRDYGYTF. DNA for the CDR3: TGTGCTAGTGGTTCGGACAGGGACTATGGCTACACCTTC.

The chain recombines TRBV19 with TRBJ1-1; D call uncertain. The ends were cut back, 4 bases at V and 1 base at J, with 4 bases in the middle. The CDR3 totals 12 residues. From germline, CDR1 is LNHDA and CDR2 SQIVND (reference sequence). Written as DNA, the CDR3 is TGTGCCAGTAGTAACTGGAACACTGAAGCTTTCTTT. Amino acid sequence: CASSNWNTEAFF. The entire variable domain, with the rest obtained from reference TRBV19 and TRBJ1-1, is as follows: DGGITQSPKYLFRKEGQNVTLSCEQNLNHDAMYWYRQDPGQGLRLIYYSQIVNDFQKGDIAEGYSVSREKKESFPLTVTSAQKNPTAFYLCASSNWNTEAFFGQGTRLTVV.

V usage is TRBV5-1 and J usage is TRBJ2-1; D is unresolved. V was trimmed by 4 bases and J by 8 bases, leaving 16 bases between them. CDR1 and CDR2 (germline): SGHRS, YFSETQ. This CDR3 region has 14 residues. The CDR3: CASSPTSVRDEQFF. CDR3 DNA sequence: TGCGCCAGCAGCCCAACCTCGGTCCGGGATGAGCAGTTCTTC.

The V and J genes are TRBV4-3 and TRBJ2-7; 9 positions match TRBD1. The trim removed 0 bases at V and 6 bases at J, leaving 6 bases unmatched. CDR3 size: 15 residues. CDR1 and CDR2 (germline): LGHNA, YSLEER. CDR3 DNA sequence: TGCGCCAGCAGCCAAGATGGGGGGACAGGGTTCGAGCAGTACTTC. Residues: CASSQDGGTGFEQYF.

This chain links TRBV7-2 with TRBJ2-7, with TRBD1 matching over 8 bases. V gave up 7 bases and J gave up 2 bases; unmatched junction bases: 7. The length of the CDR3 is 14 residues. Germline loops: CDR1 SGHTA, CDR2 FQGNSA. DNA for the CDR3: TGTGCCAGCACCCCTGTGGGACAGGCCTACGAGCAGTACTTC. This sequence encodes CASTPVGQAYEQYF.